This T cell receptor beta chain was sequenced in a study of CD8 T cells in Susac syndrome. V shed 2 bases and J 5 bases; nucleotides not matched to a gene: 8. This CDR3 is 16 amino acids long. The germline V gene encodes CDR1 DFQATT and CDR2 SNEGSKA (reference sequence). Broader study findings: Individuals included in the TCR sequencing and HLA analysis were acknowledged by the study to be relatively few in number.

After extraction with the RNeasy kit, about 0.45 to 1 ug of the RNA was reverse transcribed using random hexamers. Amplification of the TCR beta CDR3 was carried out by immunoSEQ multiplex PCR, which spanned a total of 54 Vbeta and 13 Jbeta segments. TCRdb re-called the immunoSEQ multiplex PCR reads through MiXCR, storing one row per CDR3 protein. The sample lists about 130,000 distinct CDR3 sequences; about 94% were seen once. The multiple sclerosis controls consisted of treatment-naive patients with relapsing-remitting disease, either stable or active. Purification of the CD8+ and CD4+ T cells relied on negative isolation, and TEMRA cells underwent FACS enrichment. Comments on this clonotype: Antigen unknown.

The TCR sequence derives from a human donor with multiple sclerosis. The sequencing sample was made of CD4+ T cells from PBMCs. V is TRBV20-1 and J is TRBJ2-2; 10 bases are shared with TRBD2. For the CDR3, the DNA is TGCAGTGCTAGAAAGATTAGCGGGGGGCGGACCGGGGAGCTGTTTTTT. Its translation is CSARKISGGRTGELFF.